The clone carrying this T cell receptor (beta chain) showed up many times. Its antigen is still unknown. PCR was performed a second time for about 7 to 11 cycles using a sample-barcoded 5' primer and a J-beta primer mix. Tagging of each cDNA molecule was performed by a template-switch adaptor with 12 random nucleotides. TCRdb re-called the 5' RACE reads through MiXCR, storing one row per CDR3 protein. The table records about 730,000 distinct CDR3 sequences, more than 40% of them present only once. The sample originates from a study of blood T cells in healthy people across ages. Study findings and constraints: The study found TCR beta diversity correlated strongly with naive T cell percentage.

V shed 4 bases, J shed 0 bases, and the junction held 4 bases outside the gene matches. The V gene's germline CDR1 is LGHNA and CDR2 YNFKEQ. This CDR3 is built from 17 residues. Peripheral blood from each donor was collected in a volume of 8.5 to 10 milliliters. There were at least 5.5 micrograms of total RNA extracted from every sample. The receptor comes from a woman aged 60 to 75 in good health. The material sequenced was blood. This chain joins TRBV4-2 and TRBJ2-1, with 12 bases aligning to TRBD2. DNA of the CDR3: TGTGCCAGCAGCCTGCGGGGACTAGCGGGCTCCTACAATGAGCAGTTCTTC. It codes for CASSLRGLAGSYNEQFF.